Listed here are 5 T cell receptor beta chains from one sample, sequenced in a study of cytomegalovirus exposure and HLA in healthy donors. The PCR ran on 60 Vbeta and 13 Jbeta primers. The method was immunoSEQ multiplex PCR; TCRdb's version includes in-frame clones alone and lacks a portion of them. The sample has about 260,000 clones; around four fifths are singletons. Input material: PBMCs. These TCRs come from a woman aged 40 to 49 in good health and CMV-seropositive.

This sequence joins TRBV11-2 and TRBJ2-2; D remains ambiguous. This CDR3 has 15 residues. Germline V gives CDR1 SGHAT, CDR2 FQNNGV. The V gene lost 5 bases and the J gene lost 5 bases, with 15 bases spanning the gap. CDR3 DNA sequence: TGTGCCAGCAGCCCCTTCAGTCATTTTACCGGGGAGCTGTTTTTT. Translating it yields CASSPFSHFTGELFF.

The V call is TRBV2, the J call TRBJ2-3, with TRBD1 matching over 11 bases. This CDR3 region has 18 residues. With 2 bases clipped from V and 5 bases from J, the junction kept 12 bases outside the gene matches. The germline V gene has CDR1 SNHLY and CDR2 FYNNEI. CDR3 coding DNA: TGTGCCAGCAGTGAATGGACAGGGGGCGGAAGGGACAAAGATACGCAGTATTTT. It is translated as CASSEWTGGGRDKDTQYF.

The sample holds a few counts of this clone. The chain combines TRBV7-9 with TRBJ2-7, with 9 bases fitting TRBD1. Germline CDR1 SEHNR, CDR2 FQNEAQ (reference sequence). This CDR3 region has 14 residues. V lost 5 bases and J lost 3; bases outside the gene matches: 5. The CDR3 DNA follows: TGTGCCAGCAGCCCAGAGGGACAGGGCTACGAGCAGTACTTC. Amino acids: CASSPEGQGYEQYF.

The rearrangement joins TRBV4-2 to TRBJ2-7; D gene ambiguous. Per the germline V gene, CDR1 is LGHNA and CDR2 is YNFKEQ. V was shortened by 0 bases and J by 4 bases, with 13 bases between the two germline ends. The CDR3 sequence is 15 residues long. CDR3 sequence (DNA): TGTGCCAGCAGCCAAGATCGTAGAGTGGAGTACGAGCAGTACTTC. It translates to CASSQDRRVEYEQYF.

At least ten counts were recorded for this clone. This chain connects TRBV9 to TRBJ2-7; 7 nucleotides line up with TRBD2. The ends lost 0 bases at V and 1 base at J; junction bases unmatched: 4. The CDR3 contains 15 residues. Germline CDR1 is SGDLS and CDR2 is YYNGEE. CDR3 coding DNA: TGTGCCAGCAGCGTAGGCGGGACTACGTCCTACGAGCAGTACTTC. Amino acids: CASSVGGTTSYEQYF.